This T cell receptor beta chain was sequenced during a study of control samples from healthy donors and cancer patients. CDR1 and CDR2 from the germline V gene are SGHRS and YFSETQ. This CDR3 is 16 amino acids long. J gave up 2 bases and V 4 bases, and 8 bases lay outside the gene matches. Sequencing used immunoSEQ multiplex PCR; TCRdb keeps in-frame clones, though not all of them. The sample consists of about 77,000 clones, around 92% of them appearing once. The chain couples TRBV5-1 to TRBJ1-2, with 10 bases aligning to TRBD1. The clonotype was recovered from a woman aged 55-69 years in good health. Sequenced sample: blood. CDR3 sequence (DNA): TGCGCCAGCAGCGTCGGGACAGGGGACGTGAACTATGGCTACACCTTC. This codes for CASSVGTGDVNYGYTF.